A selection of T cell receptor beta chains follows, all from one sample in a study of cytomegalovirus exposure and HLA in healthy donors. Libraries were prepared by immunoSEQ multiplex PCR; TCRdb keeps only in-frame clonotypes and omits some of them. This repertoire shows 80,000 to 100,000 clones, 74% found once; its top ten account for 20% to 25%. The specimen was PBMCs. Receptor source: a young man in good health and CMV-seropositive. CDR3s include the opening cysteine and the closing phenylalanine or tryptophan. Fields, in order: clone size, D gene, J gene, V gene, CDR3 protein, CDR3 DNA. A D gene is named only where the DNA matches it firmly. Some rows have no size entry. The others give once, few or many, or a class for an expanded clone.

abundance: NA; d_gene: TRBD1; j_gene: TRBJ1-6; v_gene: TRBV27; CDR3aa: CASSLFPTGETPLHF; CDR3nt: TGTGCCAGCAGTTTATTCCCTACAGGGGAGACACCCCTCCACTTT
abundance: NA; d_gene: NA; j_gene: TRBJ1-6; v_gene: TRBV30; CDR3aa: CAWSVSAGALYNSPLHF; CDR3nt: TGTGCCTGGAGTGTATCTGCAGGGGCCCTTTATAATTCACCCCTCCACTTT
abundance: NA; d_gene: TRBD1; j_gene: TRBJ1-5; v_gene: TRBV9; CDR3aa: CASSATGSGQPQHF; CDR3nt: TGTGCCAGCAGCGCGACAGGGTCGGGACAGCCCCAGCATTTT
abundance: NA; d_gene: TRBD1; j_gene: TRBJ2-3; v_gene: TRBV19; CDR3aa: CASSVGQISTDTQYF; CDR3nt: TGTGCCAGTAGTGTGGGACAGATTAGCACAGATACGCAGTATTTT
abundance: once; d_gene: NA; j_gene: TRBJ2-1; v_gene: TRBV30; CDR3aa: CAWSVGGTLNEQFF; CDR3nt: TGTGCCTGGAGTGTTGGGGGGACTCTAAATGAGCAGTTCTTC
abundance: NA; d_gene: TRBD2; j_gene: TRBJ2-4; v_gene: TRBV7-2; CDR3aa: CASSLGGLAGGRYIQYF; CDR3nt: TGTGCCAGCAGCTTAGGTGGTCTAGCGGGGGGGCGGTACATTCAGTACTTC
abundance: NA; d_gene: NA; j_gene: TRBJ2-7; v_gene: TRBV5-4; CDR3aa: CASSRDSTSYEQYF; CDR3nt: TGTGCCAGCAGCCGCGACAGCACCTCCTACGAGCAGTACTTC
abundance: NA; d_gene: NA; j_gene: TRBJ2-7; v_gene: TRBV5-1; CDR3aa: CASSTDNSYEQYF; CDR3nt: TGCGCCAGCAGCACGGACAACTCCTACGAGCAGTACTTC
abundance: NA; d_gene: TRBD1; j_gene: TRBJ2-7; v_gene: TRBV5-1; CDR3aa: CASSLVPGGYEQYF; CDR3nt: TGCGCCAGCAGCTTGGTTCCAGGGGGTTACGAGCAGTACTTC
abundance: NA; d_gene: TRBD1; j_gene: TRBJ2-6; v_gene: TRBV28; CDR3aa: CASSHATGGSGANVLTF; CDR3nt: TGTGCCAGCAGTCACGCGACAGGGGGTTCTGGGGCCAACGTCCTGACTTTC
abundance: NA; d_gene: NA; j_gene: TRBJ2-5; v_gene: TRBV29-1; CDR3aa: CSVDPVTGIGTQYF; CDR3nt: TGCAGCGTTGATCCTGTGACGGGGATCGGGACCCAGTACTTC
abundance: NA; d_gene: NA; j_gene: TRBJ2-3; v_gene: TRBV21-1; CDR3aa: CASSPTGTGSTDTQYF; CDR3nt: TGTGCCAGCAGCCCCACGGGGACAGGAAGCACAGATACGCAGTATTTT
abundance: NA; d_gene: NA; j_gene: TRBJ2-7; v_gene: TRBV7-2; CDR3aa: CASSALGAAVYEQYF; CDR3nt: TGTGCCAGCAGCGCCCTCGGAGCAGCCGTCTACGAGCAGTACTTC
abundance: NA; d_gene: NA; j_gene: TRBJ2-3; v_gene: TRBV7-9; CDR3aa: CASSTSRDTQYF; CDR3nt: TGTGCCAGCAGCACCTCTAGGGATACGCAGTATTTT
abundance: NA; d_gene: NA; j_gene: TRBJ2-7; v_gene: TRBV7-7; CDR3aa: CASSRQISYEQYF; CDR3nt: TGTGCTAGCAGCCGACAGATTAGCTACGAGCAGTACTTC
abundance: NA; d_gene: NA; j_gene: TRBJ1-1; v_gene: TRBV25-1; CDR3aa: CASSEAGLSTEAFF; CDR3nt: TGTGCCAGCAGTGAGGCGGGGCTTAGCACTGAAGCTTTCTTT
abundance: NA; d_gene: TRBD1; j_gene: TRBJ2-3; v_gene: TRBV9; CDR3aa: CASSAEGASFLVGTDTQYF; CDR3nt: TGTGCCAGCAGCGCAGAGGGGGCTAGCTTCCTGGTGGGCACAGATACGCAGTATTTT
abundance: NA; d_gene: TRBD2; j_gene: TRBJ2-7; v_gene: TRBV4-2; CDR3aa: CASSLRSGGREQYF; CDR3nt: TGTGCCAGCAGCCTCCGGAGCGGGGGGAGGGAGCAGTACTTC
abundance: NA; d_gene: NA; j_gene: TRBJ2-1; v_gene: TRBV29-1; CDR3aa: CSVDNYQGEQFF; CDR3nt: TGCAGCGTTGATAACTACCAGGGTGAGCAGTTCTTC
abundance: once; d_gene: NA; j_gene: TRBJ2-6; v_gene: TRBV7-2; CDR3aa: CASSFPLAGANVLTF; CDR3nt: TGTGCCAGCAGCTTCCCATTGGCCGGGGCCAACGTCCTGACTTTC
abundance: NA; d_gene: TRBD2; j_gene: TRBJ2-2; v_gene: TRBV5-1; CDR3aa: CASSLGSGILDTGELFF; CDR3nt: TGCGCCAGCAGCTTGGGTAGCGGGATTCTTGACACCGGGGAGCTGTTTTTT
abundance: NA; d_gene: TRBD1; j_gene: TRBJ1-4; v_gene: TRBV27; CDR3aa: CASSSTGSSEKLFF; CDR3nt: TGTGCCAGCAGTTCGACAGGGTCTTCCGAAAAACTGTTTTTT
abundance: NA; d_gene: NA; j_gene: TRBJ1-2; v_gene: TRBV19; CDR3aa: CASNVRTTHSNYGYTF; CDR3nt: TGTGCCAGTAACGTTCGGACAACACATTCGAACTATGGCTACACCTTC
abundance: NA; d_gene: TRBD1; j_gene: TRBJ2-7; v_gene: TRBV27; CDR3aa: CASSTGGSHEQYF; CDR3nt: TGTGCCAGCAGCACAGGGGGCAGCCACGAGCAGTACTTC
abundance: few; d_gene: NA; j_gene: TRBJ1-3; v_gene: TRBV5-6; CDR3aa: CASSPRSRNTIYF; CDR3nt: TGTGCCAGCAGCCCGCGGTCACGCAACACCATATATTTT
abundance: NA; d_gene: NA; j_gene: TRBJ2-5; v_gene: TRBV9; CDR3aa: CASSVELGGTQYF; CDR3nt: TGTGCCAGCAGCGTAGAACTAGGTGGCACCCAGTACTTC
abundance: NA; d_gene: NA; j_gene: TRBJ1-1; v_gene: TRBV4-3; CDR3aa: CASSQVLRRGDTEAFF; CDR3nt: TGCGCCAGCAGCCAAGTTCTACGGAGGGGAGACACTGAAGCTTTCTTT
abundance: NA; d_gene: NA; j_gene: TRBJ2-7; v_gene: TRBV25-1; CDR3aa: CASSEEGMKYEQYF; CDR3nt: TGTGCCAGCAGTGAAGAGGGAATGAAATACGAGCAGTACTTC
abundance: NA; d_gene: NA; j_gene: TRBJ2-6; v_gene: TRBV5-1; CDR3aa: CASSLPGITGANVLTF; CDR3nt: TGCGCCAGCAGCTTGCCGGGGATCACTGGGGCCAACGTCCTGACTTTC
abundance: NA; d_gene: NA; j_gene: TRBJ2-7; v_gene: TRBV7-9; CDR3aa: CASSLAGAPYEQYF; CDR3nt: TGTGCCAGCAGCTTAGCGGGGGCCCCCTACGAGCAGTACTTC
abundance: few; d_gene: NA; j_gene: TRBJ1-3; v_gene: TRBV5-4; CDR3aa: CASSPFPTPGNTIYF; CDR3nt: TGTGCCAGCAGCCCTTTTCCAACCCCCGGGAACACCATATATTTT
abundance: NA; d_gene: NA; j_gene: TRBJ2-1; v_gene: TRBV28; CDR3aa: CASSLRTTHLQGEQFF; CDR3nt: TGTGCCAGCAGTTTAAGGACGACCCACCTACAGGGTGAGCAGTTCTTC
abundance: NA; d_gene: TRBD2; j_gene: TRBJ2-1; v_gene: TRBV2; CDR3aa: CMNRDYASDEQFF; CDR3nt: TGTATGAACCGGGACTACGCGAGCGATGAGCAGTTCTTC
abundance: NA; d_gene: NA; j_gene: TRBJ2-7; v_gene: TRBV25-1; CDR3aa: CASSGDREVVEQYF; CDR3nt: TGTGCCAGCAGTGGAGACAGGGAGGTGGTCGAGCAGTACTTC
abundance: NA; d_gene: NA; j_gene: TRBJ1-2; v_gene: TRBV2; CDR3aa: CASNPGPSLSGYPF; CDR3nt: TGTGCCAGCAACCCGGGCCCTTCTCTCAGCGGCTACCCCTTC
abundance: NA; d_gene: NA; j_gene: TRBJ2-2; v_gene: TRBV10-3; CDR3aa: CAISEKQGNTGELFF; CDR3nt: TGTGCCATCAGTGAGAAACAGGGAAACACCGGGGAGCTGTTTTTT
abundance: NA; d_gene: NA; j_gene: TRBJ1-1; v_gene: TRBV18; CDR3aa: CASSPRQGWTEAFF; CDR3nt: TGTGCCAGCTCACCCAGGCAGGGGTGGACTGAAGCTTTCTTT
abundance: NA; d_gene: NA; j_gene: TRBJ2-5; v_gene: TRBV6-5; CDR3aa: CASKRTASETQYF; CDR3nt: TGTGCCAGCAAAAGAACAGCCTCGGAGACCCAGTACTTC
abundance: few; d_gene: TRBD2; j_gene: TRBJ2-3; v_gene: TRBV2; CDR3aa: CASTVAGVNTDTQYF; CDR3nt: TGTGCCAGCACCGTAGCGGGGGTTAACACAGATACGCAGTATTTT
abundance: NA; d_gene: NA; j_gene: TRBJ1-3; v_gene: TRBV28; CDR3aa: CASSLPGDGNTIYF; CDR3nt: TGTGCCAGCAGTTTACCAGGGGATGGAAACACCATATATTTT
abundance: NA; d_gene: TRBD1; j_gene: TRBJ1-1; v_gene: TRBV28; CDR3aa: CASRKIRPDRRGTEAFF; CDR3nt: TGTGCCAGCAGAAAGATCCGGCCGGACAGGAGGGGCACTGAAGCTTTCTTT
abundance: few; d_gene: TRBD2; j_gene: TRBJ2-7; v_gene: TRBV6-5; CDR3aa: CASRKRGWSEQYF; CDR3nt: TGTGCCAGCAGAAAGCGGGGGTGGAGCGAGCAGTACTTC
abundance: NA; d_gene: NA; j_gene: TRBJ2-7; v_gene: TRBV7-9; CDR3aa: CASSLGASEEQYF; CDR3nt: TGTGCCAGCAGCTTAGGGGCTTCGGAAGAGCAGTACTTC
abundance: NA; d_gene: TRBD1; j_gene: TRBJ1-1; v_gene: TRBV7-8; CDR3aa: CASSLTGTGVITEAFF; CDR3nt: TGTGCCAGCAGCTTAACCGGGACAGGGGTGATCACTGAAGCTTTCTTT
abundance: few; d_gene: NA; j_gene: TRBJ1-4; v_gene: TRBV19; CDR3aa: CASSILAPISTNEKLFF; CDR3nt: TGTGCCAGTAGTATACTGGCACCGATTTCAACTAATGAAAAACTGTTTTTT
abundance: NA; d_gene: NA; j_gene: TRBJ2-1; v_gene: TRBV7-9; CDR3aa: CASPRDKGSINEQFF; CDR3nt: TGTGCCAGCCCTCGGGATAAGGGATCGATCAATGAGCAGTTCTTC
abundance: few; d_gene: NA; j_gene: TRBJ1-2; v_gene: TRBV6-6; CDR3aa: CASSAGDSGYTF; CDR3nt: TGTGCCAGCAGTGCAGGGGATTCTGGCTACACCTTC
abundance: once; d_gene: NA; j_gene: TRBJ1-4; v_gene: TRBV5-1; CDR3aa: CASSLARGGEKLFF; CDR3nt: TGCGCCAGCAGCTTGGCCAGGGGTGGCGAAAAACTGTTTTTT
abundance: NA; d_gene: NA; j_gene: TRBJ2-7; v_gene: TRBV6-5; CDR3aa: CASSYGPGYSYEQYF; CDR3nt: TGTGCCAGCAGTTACGGGCCGGGGTACTCCTACGAGCAGTACTTC
abundance: NA; d_gene: NA; j_gene: TRBJ2-2; v_gene: TRBV7-3; CDR3aa: CASSLTARTGELFF; CDR3nt: TGTGCCAGCAGCTTAACGGCGCGGACCGGGGAGCTGTTTTTT
abundance: NA; d_gene: TRBD1; j_gene: TRBJ2-1; v_gene: TRBV18; CDR3aa: CASSPARTGYNEQFF; CDR3nt: TGTGCCAGCTCACCCGCCCGGACAGGGTACAATGAGCAGTTCTTC
abundance: once; d_gene: NA; j_gene: TRBJ2-7; v_gene: TRBV5-6; CDR3aa: CASSLGGRQFEQYF; CDR3nt: TGTGCCAGCAGCTTGGGAGGGCGACAATTCGAGCAGTACTTC
abundance: NA; d_gene: NA; j_gene: TRBJ1-4; v_gene: TRBV18; CDR3aa: CASSPSGAEKLFF; CDR3nt: TGTGCCAGCTCACCATCAGGGGCCGAAAAACTGTTTTTT
abundance: NA; d_gene: NA; j_gene: TRBJ1-2; v_gene: TRBV2; CDR3aa: CASSVGQDYGYTF; CDR3nt: TGTGCCAGCAGTGTGGGGCAGGACTATGGCTACACCTTC
abundance: NA; d_gene: NA; j_gene: TRBJ2-7; v_gene: TRBV18; CDR3aa: CASSPDTDSYEQYF; CDR3nt: TGTGCCAGCTCACCAGACACGGACTCCTACGAGCAGTACTTC
abundance: NA; d_gene: NA; j_gene: TRBJ2-1; v_gene: TRBV7-3; CDR3aa: CASSPSRGGGGYNEQFF; CDR3nt: TGTGCCAGCAGCCCTTCGAGAGGGGGGGGCGGCTACAATGAGCAGTTCTTC
abundance: once; d_gene: TRBD2; j_gene: TRBJ2-1; v_gene: TRBV5-1; CDR3aa: CASSFRLAGDNEQFF; CDR3nt: TGCGCCAGCAGCTTCCGACTAGCGGGAGACAATGAGCAGTTCTTC